This T cell receptor beta chain was profiled in a study of CD8 T cells in ankylosing spondylitis. Study results and caveats: A motif in TCR beta, a set of under ten highly homologous variants, appeared characteristic of ankylosing spondylitis blood. In ankylosing spondylitis patients, matched synovial fluid reportedly showed significant enrichment of disease-linked clones. In peripheral blood, disease-linked CD8+ clones occurred at relatively low frequencies.

This clonotype was seen a few times. The antigen remains unidentified. The CDR3 has 12 residues. V was cut by 5 bases and J by 3 bases, with 10 bases left in between. CDR1 is SQVTM and CDR2 is ANQGSEA in the germline V gene. By quantitative 5'-RACE with molecular barcodes, the TCR beta libraries were made. TCRdb reanalysed the 5' RACE reads using MiXCR and keeps one entry per CDR3 protein. The sample holds under 120,000 distinct CDR3 sequences, about 24% seen once. The V and J genes are TRBV29-1 and TRBJ1-1; D not resolved. The sample was synovial fluid, either unsorted or a sorted T cell fraction (not recorded which). The clonotype was recovered from a male donor with ankylosing spondylitis. The CDR3 loop reads CSVRILHTEAFF. DNA for the CDR3: TGCAGCGTTAGGATTCTGCACACTGAAGCTTTCTTT.